Below, 9 T cell receptor beta chains from the same sample are listed, as sequenced in a study of cytomegalovirus exposure and HLA in healthy donors. The study ran its PCR with 60 Vbeta and 13 Jbeta primers. The assay was immunoSEQ multiplex PCR, and TCRdb's table has in-frame clones only and misses some. The sample has approximately 160,000 clones; about 77% are singletons. The specimen sequenced was PBMCs. Receptors originate from a male donor in good health and CMV-seropositive.

This chain links TRBV5-1 with TRBJ2-7, with D possibly being TRBD2 (5 bases). Germline V gene sequence: CDR1 SGHRS, CDR2 YFSETQ. V shed 0 bases and J shed 3 bases, with 10 bases lying between them. The CDR3 totals 14 residues. The CDR3 nucleotides read TGCGCCAGCAGCTTGGACGGGGAGATCTACGAGCAGTACTTC. Amino acid sequence: CASSLDGEIYEQYF. Full variable domain (rest looked up from reference TRBV5-1 and TRBJ2-7): KAGVTQTPRYLIKTRGQQVTLSCSPISGHRSVSWYQQTPGQGLQFLFEYFSETQRNKGNFPGRFSGRQFSNSRSEMNVSTLELGDSALYLCASSLDGEIYEQYFGPGTRLTVT.

V gene TRBV10-2 combines with J gene TRBJ1-1; perhaps TRBD1 as D (6 bases). Per the germline V gene, CDR1 is WSHSY and CDR2 is SAAADI. Trimming stripped 6 bases from V and 7 bases from J, with 12 bases between. CDR3 size: 12 residues. The CDR3 DNA reads as TGCGCCAGCAGACCCGGGACACTTGAAGCTTTCTTT. Translated, it gives CASRPGTLEAFF.

The V and J genes are TRBV6-6 and TRBJ1-1; tentative D call: TRBD1 (6 bases). Germline CDR1 and CDR2: MNHNY and SVGAGI (reference sequence). This CDR3 is 16 amino acids long. V lost 0 bases to trimming and J lost 0 bases, with 11 bases between them. This CDR3 reads CASSYSPGDMNTEAFF. The CDR3 DNA follows: TGTGCCAGCAGTTACTCCCCAGGGGACATGAACACTGAAGCTTTCTTT.

This chain joins TRBV30 and TRBJ2-2, with D maybe TRBD2 (5 bases). The CDR3 runs to 14 residues. Germline CDR1 and CDR2: GTSNPN and SVGIG (reference sequence). V lost 2 bases, J lost 5 bases, and 12 bases lay in between. This CDR3 reads CAWSPGISTGELFF. The CDR3 nucleotides are TGTGCCTGGAGTCCCGGGATCTCTACCGGGGAGCTGTTTTTT.

In this sample, this clone turned up a few times. The rearrangement joins TRBV6-8 to TRBJ2-2, with 10 bases matching TRBD2. From germline, CDR1 is MNHGY and CDR2 SAAAGT. This CDR3 region has 17 residues. V was clipped by 9 bases and J by 4 bases; unmatched bases: 14. The CDR3 bases are TGTGCCAGTACCTTCCGCGAACTAGCGGGGTTCACCGGGGAGCTGTTTTTT. Protein product: CASTFRELAGFTGELFF.

In nucleotides, the CDR3 is TGTGCCAGCAGCCAGAGGGGGTCTTTCTATAATTCACCCCTCCACTTT. It yields the protein CASSQRGSFYNSPLHF. This chain connects TRBV7-2 to TRBJ1-6; TRBD1 might be the D (6 bases). Trimming removed 5 bases from V and 3 bases from J, with 14 bases in between. The CDR3 totals 16 residues. CDR1 SGHTA and CDR2 FQGNSA come from the germline V gene. Drawing the rest from reference TRBV7-2 and TRBJ1-6, the complete variable domain is GAGVSQSPSNKVTEKGKDVELRCDPISGHTALYWYRQSLGQGLEFLIYFQGNSAPDKSGLPSDRFSAERTGGSVSTLTIQRTQQEDSAVYLCASSQRGSFYNSPLHFGNGTRLTVT.

This rearrangement joins TRBV30 to TRBJ2-5; D might be TRBD1 (6 bases). The germline V and J ends were trimmed by 0 bases and 1 base, with 6 bases remaining between them. Germline CDR1 and CDR2: GTSNPN and SVGIG (reference sequence). This CDR3 is built from 13 residues. The CDR3 is CAWSVGGQETQYF. The CDR3 DNA is TGTGCCTGGAGTGTAGGGGGCCAAGAGACCCAGTACTTC.

As to this clone: Its ends do not fully match the called genes, so a read error is possible. This sequence joins TRBV7-9 and TRBJ2-1, with 8 bases matching TRBD2. CDR3 length: 18 residues. Germline V gene sequence: CDR1 SEHNR, CDR2 FQNEAQ (reference sequence). CDR3 nucleotide sequence: TGTTCCAGCAGCTTATTGGGTGCGACGGGGGGGCCCTACAATGAGCAGTTCTTC. It codes for CSSSLLGATGGPYNEQFF. Full variable domain (missing parts from reference TRBV7-9 and TRBJ2-1): DTGVSQNPRHKITKRGQNVTFRCDPISEHNRLYWYRQTLGQGPEFLTYFQNEAQLEKSRLLSDRFSAERPKGSFSTLEIQRTEQGDSAMYLCSSSLLGATGGPYNEQFFGPGTRLTVL.

The V call is TRBV27, the J call TRBJ2-5; possibly TRBD2 for D (5 bases). This CDR3 region has 14 residues. Germline V gives CDR1 MNHEY, CDR2 SMNVEV (reference sequence). V lost 4 bases, J lost 3 bases, and 12 bases lay in between. The CDR3 loop reads CASSSLTEEETQYF. The CDR3 DNA reads as TGTGCCAGCAGTTCTCTGACGGAGGAAGAGACCCAGTACTTC.